The 29 T cell receptor beta chains reported below all come from one sample, sequenced in a study of identical twins. One entry per CDR3 protein results from TCRdb running MiXCR on the 5' RACE reads. This sample yields roughly 480,000 distinct CDR3 sequences, of which roughly a quarter are seen a single time; about 3% belongs to the top ten. A further study also used this sample, focusing on T cells expressing NK-cell markers.

Input material: CD4+ T cells sorted from blood. These receptors were taken from a woman under 30 in good health.

This clonotype was observed a few times. The J gene is TRBJ2-5, the V gene TRBV12-3 or TRBV12-4; 7 bases align to TRBD2. The trim removed 6 bases at V and 4 bases at J, leaving 14 bases unmatched. This CDR3 is built from 16 residues. CDR3 protein: CASSPVKGRAGETQYF. For the CDR3, the DNA is TGTGCCAGCAGCCCCGTTAAAGGGAGGGCCGGAGAGACCCAGTACTTC.

This clonotype was picked up a small number of times. This chain links TRBV20-1 with TRBJ2-3, with TRBD1 matching over 9 bases. V was pared by 5 bases and J by 2 bases, with 2 bases of the junction left unmatched. This CDR3 spans 13 amino acids. In germline, CDR1 is DFQATT, CDR2 SNEGSKA (reference sequence). CDR3 residues: CSAGDRATDTQYF. The CDR3 DNA follows: TGCAGTGCTGGGGACAGGGCCACAGATACGCAGTATTTT.

The chain carries TRBV18 and TRBJ2-1; TRBD2 matches 8 bases. Germline CDR1 is KGHSH and CDR2 is LQKENI. Germline trimming cut 1 base from V and 5 bases from J; bases unmatched to any gene: 4. CDR3 length: 15 residues. In nucleotides, the CDR3 is TGTGCCAGCTCACCACTAGCGGGGCTCAACAATGAGCAGTTCTTC. This encodes CASSPLAGLNNEQFF.

This clonotype was observed a handful of times. The chain recombines TRBV12-3 or TRBV12-4 with TRBJ2-7; maybe TRBD2 (6 bases). The ends were cut back, 4 bases at V and 12 bases at J, with 13 bases in the middle. The CDR3 spans 11 residues. CDR3 residues: CASSSGGVLYF. DNA of the CDR3: TGTGCCAGCAGTTCTGGCGGGGTTCTGTACTTC.

V gene TRBV29-1 combines with J gene TRBJ2-1; 10 bases align to TRBD2. Trimming cost V 2 bases and J 7 bases; bases outside gene matches: 8. This CDR3 is built from 15 residues. From germline, CDR1 is SQVTM and CDR2 ANQGSEA. CDR3 sequence: CSVETSGIQENEQFF. Here the CDR3 DNA reads TGCAGCGTTGAAACTAGCGGGATACAAGAGAATGAGCAGTTCTTC.

This clonotype turned up a few times. V gene TRBV7-9 combines with J gene TRBJ2-2, with TRBD1 matching over 7 bases. The germline gives CDR1 SEHNR, CDR2 FQNEAQ (reference sequence). Losses at the gene ends were 2 bases for V and 5 bases for J; bases not matched to a gene: 2. This CDR3 comprises 14 residues. The DNA for the CDR3 is TGTGCCAGCAGCTTAATCAGGGGGACCGGGGAGCTGTTTTTT. Translated, it gives CASSLIRGTGELFF.

There are many counts of this clonotype. One end of the junction varies from germline; a read error may be responsible. CDR3 region: CASSLGGGSYEQYF. In DNA, the CDR3 is TGTGCCAGCAGCTTAGGTGGAGGATCCTACGAGCAGTACTTC. The chain links TRBV5-1 to TRBJ2-7; the D gene is possibly TRBD2 (5 bases). CDR1 is SGHRS and CDR2 is YFSETQ in the germline V gene. CDR3 length: 14 residues.

This clonotype occurred a few times. The V and J genes are TRBV4-1 and TRBJ1-4, with D perhaps matching TRBD1 (5 bases). Germline CDR1 MGHRA, CDR2 YSYEKL. CDR3 size: 15 residues. Trimming pared 0 bases from V and 4 bases from J, leaving 9 bases between. CDR3 region: CASSQEGQINEKLFF. The CDR3 DNA follows: TGCGCCAGCAGCCAAGAGGGGCAGATTAATGAAAAACTGTTTTTT.

In its sample, this clonotype was seen a few times. The chain couples TRBV12-3 or TRBV12-4 to TRBJ2-7; D possibly corresponds to TRBD1 (6 bases). The CDR3 spans 14 residues. The V end lost 3 bases, the J end lost 6 bases, and 15 bases lay between the germline ends. The chain's CDR3 is CASSFGQPSGEQYF. The CDR3 DNA reads TGTGCCAGCAGTTTCGGACAGCCCTCGGGCGAGCAGTACTTC.

A few counts support this clonotype. This chain connects TRBV7-9 to TRBJ1-6, with D possibly matching TRBD1 (5 bases). Germline V CDR1 and CDR2: SEHNR, FQNEAQ (reference sequence). The CDR3 has 14 amino acids. Trimming took 1 base from V and 9 from J, leaving 10 bases between them. The CDR3 DNA follows: TGTGCCAGCAGCTTAGACATGAGGGGTTCACCCCTCCACTTT. Protein product: CASSLDMRGSPLHF.

This clonotype appeared a few times. The V and J genes are TRBV5-1 and TRBJ1-6; the D gene is possibly TRBD1 (5 bases). CDR3 size: 14 residues. Trimming took off 7 bases at V and 10 bases at J, with 18 bases between the two ends. Germline assignment: CDR1 SGHRS and CDR2 YFSETQ. For the CDR3, the DNA is TGCGCCAGCTCCCGGGACTTAATATTATCACCCCTCCACTTT. Protein: CASSRDLILSPLHF. The variable domain in full, with the rest retrieved from reference TRBV5-1 and TRBJ1-6, is KAGVTQTPRYLIKTRGQQVTLSCSPISGHRSVSWYQQTPGQGLQFLFEYFSETQRNKGNFPGRFSGRQFSNSRSEMNVSTLELGDSALYLCASSRDLILSPLHFGNGTRLTVT.

The chain joins TRBV6-2 or TRBV6-3 to TRBJ1-2, with D possibly being TRBD1 (6 bases). V lost 3 bases, J lost 5 bases, and 13 bases lay in between. The CDR3 is 14 amino acids. Germline loops: CDR1 MNHEY, CDR2 SVGEGT. The CDR3 reads CASSYNRARYGYTF. CDR3 nucleotides: TGTGCCAGCAGTTATAACAGGGCCAGGTATGGCTACACCTTC.

This clonotype occurred many times. The chain recombines TRBV12-3 or TRBV12-4 with TRBJ1-5; D is undetermined. V was pared by 4 bases and J by 11 bases, with 12 bases between. The CDR3 consists of 12 residues. CDR3: CASSSGWESQHF. CDR3 coding DNA: TGTGCCAGCAGTTCCGGTTGGGAGTCCCAGCATTTT.

This sequence joins TRBV9 and TRBJ2-1; D not certain. The CDR3 runs to 13 residues. The V end was cut by 4 bases, the J end by 4 bases, with 9 bases between. Germline V gene lookup returns CDR1 SGDLS and CDR2 YYNGEE. CDR3 in amino acids: CASSINGYNEQFF. The CDR3 nucleotides read TGTGCCAGCAGCATCAACGGGTACAATGAGCAGTTCTTC.

The chain links TRBV28 to TRBJ2-3, with TRBD2 as a possible D gene (7 bases). Trimming shortened V by 4 bases and J by 2 bases, and 13 bases separated the two germline ends. This CDR3 region has 15 residues. The germline V gene encodes CDR1 MDHEN and CDR2 SYDVKM. The CDR3 region has the DNA TGTGCCAGCAGTTACGGGGGGCCCCTCACAGATACGCAGTATTTT. Translated: CASSYGGPLTDTQYF.

This clonotype showed up just a few times. The chain combines TRBV20-1 with TRBJ2-7; a weak D match, TRBD2 (6 bases). Germline V lookup: CDR1 DFQATT, CDR2 SNEGSKA (reference sequence). The V end was cut by 3 bases, the J end by 7 bases, with 16 bases between. The CDR3 has 13 residues. The CDR3 nucleotides read TGCAGTGCTAGGGAGGGAGCTCTTCGGGAGCAGTACTTC. Translation gives CSAREGALREQYF.

The chain uses TRBV14 and TRBJ2-5; the D gene could be TRBD1 or TRBD2 (5 bases each). The CDR3 is made up of 15 amino acids. Germline values: CDR1 SGHDN, CDR2 FVKESK. V lost 5 bases, J lost 7 bases, and 20 bases lay in between. DNA for the CDR3: TGTGCCAGCAGCAAGAGCCGGGACCGGGCCCTGACCCAGTACTTC. The encoded protein is CASSKSRDRALTQYF. The full variable domain, in which reference TRBV14 and TRBJ2-5 provide the parts outside the CDR3, is EAGVTQFPSHSVIEKGQTVTLRCDPISGHDNLYWYRRVMGKEIKFLLHFVKESKQDESGMPNNRFLAERTGGTYSTLKVQPAELEDSGVYFCASSKSRDRALTQYFGPGTRLLVL.

The gene calls are TRBV21-1 and TRBJ2-7; TRBD1, as called in the table, went unchecked against the DNA. TRBV21-1 is flagged as a pseudogene. The CDR3 is 14 residues long. The CDR3 nucleotides read TGTGCCAGCAGCCGCATGTGGAACAGGGCCGAGCAGTACTTC. Protein: CASSRMWNRAEQYF.

This clonotype was picked up many times. The germline gene is not matched at one end of the junction; a read error may be the cause. V and J are TRBV7-2 and TRBJ2-1, with D perhaps matching TRBD1 (6 bases). The CDR3 covers 13 residues. The germline gives CDR1 SGHTA, CDR2 FQGNSA. CDR3 protein: CASSLDRYNEQFF. The CDR3 nucleotides are TGCGCCAGCAGCTTGGACAGATACAATGAGCAGTTCTTC.

The sample holds a few counts of this clonotype. The V and J genes are TRBV5-5 and TRBJ2-2; 8 bases are shared with TRBD1. The CDR3 sequence is 15 residues long. J was trimmed by 6 bases and V by 7 bases; bases with no gene match: 11. CDR1 SGHKS and CDR2 YYEKEE come from the germline V gene (reference sequence). The CDR3 DNA reads as TGTGCCAGCGGTTGGCAGGGGGCGCGAGCCGGGGAGCTGTTTTTT. Protein: CASGWQGARAGELFF.

Only a few counts were recorded for this clonotype. The V and J genes are TRBV24-1 and TRBJ2-3; D gene uncertain. Looked up from germline, CDR1 is KGHDR and CDR2 is SFDVKD. The germline V and J ends were trimmed by 0 bases and 6 bases, with 6 bases remaining between them. This CDR3 is 13 amino acids long. CDR3 DNA: TGTGCCACCAGTGATTTGCAAGCGGATACGCAGTATTTT. This codes for CATSDLQADTQYF.

This clonotype was counted many times. This sequence joins TRBV7-8 and TRBJ2-7; 11 bases are a match to TRBD2. From germline, CDR1 is SGHVS and CDR2 FQNEAQ. V shed 2 bases and J 4 bases; nucleotides not matched to a gene: 4. This CDR3 spans 15 amino acids. In DNA form, the CDR3 reads TGTGCCAGCAGCTTAAGCCTAGCGGGGGGTTACGAGCAGTACTTC. It specifies CASSLSLAGGYEQYF.

The CDR3 coding sequence is TGTGCCAGCAGTTACTCGAGCTCGGGGGCGAGCACAGATACGCAGTATTTT. This translates into CASSYSSSGASTDTQYF. The chain has TRBV6-5 and TRBJ2-3; tentatively, D is TRBD1 or TRBD2 (6 bases each). This CDR3 region has 17 residues. Germline V gene sequence: CDR1 MNHEY, CDR2 SVGAGI. V was shortened by 0 bases and J by 0 bases, with 13 bases between the two germline ends.

This clonotype occurred a few times. V and J are TRBV20-1 and TRBJ2-1, with D possibly being TRBD2 (5 bases). V was trimmed by 8 bases and J by 6 bases, leaving 20 bases between them. Looked up from germline, CDR1 is DFQATT and CDR2 is SNEGSKA (reference sequence). The CDR3 has 14 amino acids. The CDR3 DNA reads TGCAGTCTTAATGGACTTGACGTCTTCAATGAGCAGTTCTTC. Its translation: CSLNGLDVFNEQFF.

In its sample, this clonotype was seen a few times. V and J are TRBV7-2 and TRBJ2-3; maybe TRBD2 (6 bases). The CDR3 is 17 amino acids. The germline V and J ends were trimmed by 5 bases and 0 bases, with 18 bases remaining between them. Germline-derived CDR1 and CDR2 are SGHTA and FQGNSA. The DNA of the CDR3 is TGTGCCAGCAGCCGCCTGGGGCGGGACTCTAGCACAGATACGCAGTATTTT. This codes for CASSRLGRDSSTDTQYF. The full variable domain, rest sourced from reference TRBV7-2 and TRBJ2-3, is GAGVSQSPSNKVTEKGKDVELRCDPISGHTALYWYRQSLGQGLEFLIYFQGNSAPDKSGLPSDRFSAERTGGSVSTLTIQRTQQEDSAVYLCASSRLGRDSSTDTQYFGPGTRLTVL.

This clonotype was counted only a few times. The chain joins TRBV6-1 to TRBJ2-1, with 8 bases aligning to TRBD2. CDR1 is MNHNS and CDR2 is SASEGT in the germline V gene. The CDR3 is made up of 14 amino acids. V shed 8 bases, J shed 9 bases, and the junction held 12 bases outside the gene matches. In nucleotides, the CDR3 is TGTGCCAGCCAGAGGGACGGGACTAGGAGTGAGCAGTTCTTC. Its protein product is CASQRDGTRSEQFF.

The chain combines TRBV20-1 with TRBJ2-1; D is ambiguous. Deletions cut 3 bases from V and 4 bases from J, with 7 bases between. The CDR3 sequence is 12 residues long. CDR1 and CDR2 (germline): DFQATT, SNEGSKA (reference sequence). The CDR3 loop reads CSASVQYNEQFF. CDR3 DNA: TGCAGTGCTAGTGTTCAGTACAATGAGCAGTTCTTC.

J is TRBJ2-3 and V is TRBV7-9, with 9 bases that match TRBD1. In germline, CDR1 is SEHNR, CDR2 FQNEAQ (reference sequence). The CDR3 covers 16 residues. Germline trimming cut 3 bases from V and 1 base from J; bases unmatched to any gene: 5. The CDR3 region is CASSFPGQGGTDTQYF. The CDR3 DNA reads TGTGCCAGCAGCTTCCCGGGACAGGGTGGCACAGATACGCAGTATTTT.

The CDR3 is CASSQGATESYEQYF. Here the CDR3 DNA reads TGTGCCAGCAGCCAAGGGGCGACAGAGTCCTACGAGCAGTACTTC. V and J are TRBV3-1 and TRBJ2-7; D might be TRBD1 (5 bases). The CDR3 has 15 residues. V was trimmed by 1 base and J by 1 base, leaving 11 bases between them. The germline V gene has CDR1 LGHDT and CDR2 YNNKEL (reference sequence).